This T cell receptor (beta chain) was identified during a study of neurological immune-mediated disorders. The authors produced cDNA by 5'RACE using 10-nucleotide random UMIs. TCRdb passed the 5' RACE reads through MiXCR, listing each CDR3 protein once. The sample carries around 80,000 distinct CDR3 sequences, under 13% recorded once. Germline CDR1 and CDR2: SGHAT and FQNNGV. Trimming took 5 bases from V and 6 from J, leaving 11 bases between them. This CDR3 has 13 residues. Ten or more counts support this clonotype. A total of 2 million PBMCs stored at -80 degrees C provided the unsorted libraries. The receptor was isolated from a man aged 35 to 55 in good health. The chain recombines TRBV11-2 with TRBJ2-1, with D possibly being TRBD2 (5 bases). Sequencing was performed on PBMCs. CDR3 in DNA: TGTGCCAGCAGCCCGGACTTCCTCAATGAGCAGTTCTTC. This translates into CASSPDFLNEQFF.